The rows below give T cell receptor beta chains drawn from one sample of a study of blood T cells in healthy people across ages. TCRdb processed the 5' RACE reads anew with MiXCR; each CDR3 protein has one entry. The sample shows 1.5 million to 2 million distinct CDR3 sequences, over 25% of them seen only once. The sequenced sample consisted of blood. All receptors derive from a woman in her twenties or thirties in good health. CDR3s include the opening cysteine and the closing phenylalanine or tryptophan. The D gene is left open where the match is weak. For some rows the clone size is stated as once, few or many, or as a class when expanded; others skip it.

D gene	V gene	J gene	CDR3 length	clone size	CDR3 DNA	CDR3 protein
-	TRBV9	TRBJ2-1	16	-	TGTGCCAGCAGCGTGGCCGCGGAGGTGGGGTACAATGAGCAGTTCTTC	CASSVAAEVGYNEQFF
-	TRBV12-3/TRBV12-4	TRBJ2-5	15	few	TGTGCCAGCAGTACCATCGGAGCAGGGGAAAATGAGCAGTACTTC	CASSTIGAGENEQYF
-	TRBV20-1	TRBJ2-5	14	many	TGCAGTGCTGAAGGGTCGGAACAGGTAGAGACCCAGTACTTC	CSAEGSEQVETQYF
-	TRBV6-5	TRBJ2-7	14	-	TGTGCCAGCAGGGACAACGCCCCCTCCTACGAGCAGTACTTC	CASRDNAPSYEQYF
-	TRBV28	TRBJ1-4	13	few	TGTGCCAGCAGTCCACAGAATACTGAAAAACTGTTTTTT	CASSPQNTEKLFF
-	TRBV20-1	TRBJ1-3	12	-	TGCAGTGCTTATCGGTCCCGAAACACCATATATTTT	CSAYRSRNTIYF
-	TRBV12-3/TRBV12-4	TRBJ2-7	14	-	TGTGCCAGCACCGGGGCCCTAAGCTCCTACGAGCAGTACTTC	CASTGALSSYEQYF
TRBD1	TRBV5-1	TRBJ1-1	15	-	TGCGCCAGCAGCCCGGCAGGGGGTTTGAACACTGAAGCTTTCTTT	CASSPAGGLNTEAFF
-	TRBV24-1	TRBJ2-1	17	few	TGTGCCACCAGTGATATCAGGGGGGCAGGGGTCTACAATGAGCAGTTCTTC	CATSDIRGAGVYNEQFF
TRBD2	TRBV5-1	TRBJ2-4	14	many	TGCGCCAGCAGTCTCGGGCTAGCGGGGGACATTCAGTACTTC	CASSLGLAGDIQYF
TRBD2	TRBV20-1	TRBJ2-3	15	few	TGCAGTGCTAGCCCGACTAGCGGAAGCGGAGATACGCAGTATTTT	CSASPTSGSGDTQYF
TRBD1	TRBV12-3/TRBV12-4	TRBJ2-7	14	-	TGTGCCAGCAGTTCTAACAGGGGGCCGAACGAGCAGTACTTC	CASSSNRGPNEQYF
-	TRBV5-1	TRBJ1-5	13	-	TGCGCCAGCAGCTTAGGGGAACGTCGGCCCCAGCATTTT	CASSLGERRPQHF
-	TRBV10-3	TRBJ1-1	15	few	TGTGCCATCAGTGAGTCGGGCAGGCTTGGCCCTGAAGCTTTCTTT	CAISESGRLGPEAFF
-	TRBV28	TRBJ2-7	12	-	TGTGCCAGCACTAACTCGGGGTATAGGATGTACTTC	CASTNSGYRMYF
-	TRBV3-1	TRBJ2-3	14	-	TGTGCCAGCAGCCAAGATCTAGGAAAGTATACGCAGTATTTT	CASSQDLGKYTQYF
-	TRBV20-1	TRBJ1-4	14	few	TGCAGTGCTAAGGACCCCACAGGGAATGAAAAACTGTTTTTT	CSAKDPTGNEKLFF
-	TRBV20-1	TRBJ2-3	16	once	TGCAGTGCTAGTAGCTTTGGGGGATCTCTGTCAGATACGCAGTATTTT	CSASSFGGSLSDTQYF
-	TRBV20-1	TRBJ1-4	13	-	TGCAGTGCTAGACCGGGGGCGCGGGAAAAACTGTTTTTT	CSARPGAREKLFF
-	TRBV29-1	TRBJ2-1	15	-	TGCAGCGTTGAAAAGGGCCTTAGCGGAGGCGATGAGCAGTTCTTC	CSVEKGLSGGDEQFF
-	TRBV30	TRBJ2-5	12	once	TGTGCCTGGAATAACTTAGGGGGTAACCAGTACTTC	CAWNNLGGNQYF
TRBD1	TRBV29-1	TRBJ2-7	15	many	TGCAGCGTTGATAGACAGGGGGCCGGTGACTACGAGCAGTACTTC	CSVDRQGAGDYEQYF
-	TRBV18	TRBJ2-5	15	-	TGTGCCAGCTCACCCGCTGGCCGAGGAGTGGAGACCCAGTACTTC	CASSPAGRGVETQYF
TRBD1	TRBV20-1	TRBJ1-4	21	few	TGCAGTGCTAGAGATTGGGCTAGCGGGACAGGGGATGTGATGAATTGGGGAAAACTGTTTTTT	CSARDWASGTGDVMNWGKLFF
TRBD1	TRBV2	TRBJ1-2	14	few	TGTGCCAGCGATACACTTGGGACAGCTTATGGCTACACCTTC	CASDTLGTAYGYTF
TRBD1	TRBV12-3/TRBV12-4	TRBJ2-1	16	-	TGTGCCAGCAGGTGGACCGGGACAGGGGGTTACAATGAGCAGTTCTTC	CASRWTGTGGYNEQFF
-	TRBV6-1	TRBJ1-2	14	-	TGTGCCAGCAGTGAAGCGCTTACAGGGAATGGCTACACCTTC	CASSEALTGNGYTF
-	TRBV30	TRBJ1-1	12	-	TGTGCCTGGAGTGTGTGGGGTACTGAAGCTTTCTTT	CAWSVWGTEAFF